What follows are 8 T cell receptor beta chains derived from one specimen sequenced in a study of CD8 T cells in Susac syndrome. RNA was extracted with the RNeasy kit, and a quantity of about 0.45 to 1 ug was reverse transcribed using random hexamers. TCRdb independently ran MiXCR on the immunoSEQ multiplex PCR reads; one entry per CDR3 protein. The data show about 120,000 distinct CDR3 sequences, roughly 92% seen once. The sequencing input was CD8+ T cells from PBMCs. The receptors originated from a human donor in good health.

This chain links TRBV7-9 with TRBJ2-7, with 7 bases matching TRBD1. J was trimmed by 0 bases and V by 5 bases; bases with no gene match: 10. From germline, CDR1 is SEHNR and CDR2 FQNEAQ (reference sequence). The CDR3 spans 16 residues. CDR3 protein: CASSPAMTGSSYEQYF. CDR3 DNA: TGTGCCAGCAGCCCTGCCATGACAGGGAGCTCCTACGAGCAGTACTTC.

The chain carries TRBV28 and TRBJ2-2; maybe TRBD2 (5 bases). The CDR3 totals 15 residues. Germline lookup yields CDR1 MDHEN and CDR2 SYDVKM. The germline V and J ends were trimmed by 10 bases and 1 base, with 16 bases remaining between them. The CDR3 region is CATTRGVVNTGELFF. As DNA, the CDR3 is TGTGCCACCACCCGGGGAGTGGTGAACACCGGGGAGCTGTTTTTT.

The rearrangement joins TRBV24-1 to TRBJ2-5; D ambiguous. Between the trimmed V and J ends, which lost 2 bases and 10 bases, there was a span of 7 bases. CDR3 length: 11 amino acids. Germline V gives CDR1 KGHDR, CDR2 SFDVKD. CDR3 region: CATSDSMDQYF. The CDR3 bases are TGTGCCACCAGTGATTCGATGGACCAGTACTTC.

The V and J genes are TRBV5-4 and TRBJ2-7, with 9 bases that match TRBD1. The CDR3 has 16 amino acids. The germline V gene has CDR1 SGHNT and CDR2 YYREEE (reference sequence). V lost 4 bases and J lost 2; bases outside the gene matches: 10. The CDR3 region has the DNA TGTGCCAGCAGCCTAAGTAGTAGACAGGGGGCCTACGAGCAGTACTTC. Its translation is CASSLSSRQGAYEQYF.

The chain recombines TRBV6-5 with TRBJ2-7; D unclear. Trimming pared 2 bases from V and 0 bases from J, leaving 8 bases between. Per germline, CDR1 MNHEY and CDR2 SVGAGI. The CDR3 sequence is 14 residues long. The CDR3: CASSYTGFSYEQYF. The CDR3 DNA follows: TGTGCCAGCAGTTACACCGGGTTCTCCTACGAGCAGTACTTC.

This clonotype was counted only a few times. The chain joins TRBV6-5 to TRBJ2-7; D is unclear. Germline-derived CDR1 and CDR2 are MNHEY and SVGAGI. This CDR3 region has 16 residues. The V end was cut by 2 bases, the J end by 2 bases, with 16 bases between. The CDR3 sequence: CASSYPRGRRTYEQYF. The CDR3 coding sequence is TGTGCCAGCAGTTACCCCCGAGGTCGCAGAACCTACGAGCAGTACTTC.

J is TRBJ1-4 and V is TRBV25-1, with 9 bases aligning to TRBD1. The germline CDR1 and CDR2 sequences are MGHDK and SYGVNS. With V trimmed by 6 bases and J by 8 bases, 10 bases remained unmatched. CDR3 length equals 15 residues. The CDR3 region has the DNA TGTGCCAGCAGCGAAGCGGGACAGGGTCTAGAAAAACTGTTTTTT. This sequence encodes CASSEAGQGLEKLFF.

This chain joins TRBV7-2 and TRBJ2-7; 9 positions match TRBD1. CDR3 length: 15 residues. From germline, CDR1 is SGHTA and CDR2 FQGNSA. J lost 3 bases, V lost 0 bases, and 3 bases had no gene match. The CDR3 sequence: CASSLAPDRGYEQYF. The CDR3 region has the DNA TGTGCCAGCAGCTTAGCCCCGGACAGGGGCTACGAGCAGTACTTC.